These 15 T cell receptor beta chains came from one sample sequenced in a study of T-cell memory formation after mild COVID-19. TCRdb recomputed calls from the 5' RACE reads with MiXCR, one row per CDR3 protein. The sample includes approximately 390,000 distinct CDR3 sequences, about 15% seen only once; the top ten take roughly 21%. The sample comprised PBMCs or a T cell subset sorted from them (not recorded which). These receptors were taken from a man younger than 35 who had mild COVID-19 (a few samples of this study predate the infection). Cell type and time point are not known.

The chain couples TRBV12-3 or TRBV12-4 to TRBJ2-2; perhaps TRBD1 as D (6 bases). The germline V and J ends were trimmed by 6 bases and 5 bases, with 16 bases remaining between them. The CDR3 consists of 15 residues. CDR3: CASSTVPTGTGELFF. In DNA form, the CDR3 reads TGTGCCAGCAGCACAGTGCCCACAGGGACCGGGGAGCTGTTTTTT.

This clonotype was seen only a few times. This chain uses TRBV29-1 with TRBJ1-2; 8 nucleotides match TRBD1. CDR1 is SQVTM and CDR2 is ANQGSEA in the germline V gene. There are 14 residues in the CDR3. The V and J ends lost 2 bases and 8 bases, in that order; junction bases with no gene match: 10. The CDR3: CSVETWGQARGYTF. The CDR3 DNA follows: TGCAGCGTTGAAACGTGGGGACAGGCCAGGGGCTACACCTTC.

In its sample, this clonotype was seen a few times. The CDR3 is CASSYSRRASNQPQHF. The CDR3 coding sequence is TGTGCCAGCAGTTACTCCAGACGGGCTAGCAATCAGCCCCAGCATTTT. The rearrangement links TRBV6-6 to TRBJ1-5; D is unresolved. Per germline, CDR1 MNHNY and CDR2 SVGAGI (reference sequence). Trimming shortened V by 0 bases and J by 0 bases, and 9 bases separated the two germline ends. The CDR3 length is 16 residues.

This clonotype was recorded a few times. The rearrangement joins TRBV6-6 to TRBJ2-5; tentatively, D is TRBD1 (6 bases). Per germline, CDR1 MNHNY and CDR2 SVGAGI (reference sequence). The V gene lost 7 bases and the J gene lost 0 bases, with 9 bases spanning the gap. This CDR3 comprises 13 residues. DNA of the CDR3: TGTGCCAGCACCGACAGGAACCAAGAGACCCAGTACTTC. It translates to CASTDRNQETQYF.

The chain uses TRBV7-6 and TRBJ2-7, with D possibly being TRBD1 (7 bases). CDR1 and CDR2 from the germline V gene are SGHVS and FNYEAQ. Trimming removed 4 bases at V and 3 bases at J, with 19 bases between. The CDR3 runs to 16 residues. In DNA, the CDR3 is TGTGCCAGCAGCTCGGCAGGGGGGACCCAGTTCTACGAGCAGTACTTC. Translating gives CASSSAGGTQFYEQYF.

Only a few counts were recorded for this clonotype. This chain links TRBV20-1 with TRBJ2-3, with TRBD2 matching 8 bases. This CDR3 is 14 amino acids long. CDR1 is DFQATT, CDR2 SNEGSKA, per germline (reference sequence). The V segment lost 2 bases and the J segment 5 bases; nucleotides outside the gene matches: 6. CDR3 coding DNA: TGCAGTGCTAGAAGGCGGGGGGTACAAGATACGCAGTATTTT. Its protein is CSARRRGVQDTQYF.

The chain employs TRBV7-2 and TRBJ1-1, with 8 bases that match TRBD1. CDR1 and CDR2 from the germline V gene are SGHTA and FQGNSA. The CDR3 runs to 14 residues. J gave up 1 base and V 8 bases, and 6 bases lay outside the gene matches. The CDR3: CASLRTGRNTEAFF. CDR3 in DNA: TGTGCCAGCCTCCGGACAGGGAGGAACACTGAAGCTTTCTTT.

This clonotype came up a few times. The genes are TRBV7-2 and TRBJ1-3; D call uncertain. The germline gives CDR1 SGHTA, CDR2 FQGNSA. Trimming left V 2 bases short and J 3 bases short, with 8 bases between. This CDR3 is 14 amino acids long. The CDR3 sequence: CASSLLVHGNTIYF. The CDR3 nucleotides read TGTGCCAGCAGCTTATTGGTTCATGGAAACACCATATATTTT.

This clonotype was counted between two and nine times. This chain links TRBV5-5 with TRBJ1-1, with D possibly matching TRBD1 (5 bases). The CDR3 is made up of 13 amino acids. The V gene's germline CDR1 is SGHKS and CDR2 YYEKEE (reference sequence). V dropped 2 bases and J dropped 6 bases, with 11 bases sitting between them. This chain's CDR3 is CASSLRGDAEAFF. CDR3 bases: TGTGCCAGCAGCTTACGGGGGGACGCTGAAGCTTTCTTT.

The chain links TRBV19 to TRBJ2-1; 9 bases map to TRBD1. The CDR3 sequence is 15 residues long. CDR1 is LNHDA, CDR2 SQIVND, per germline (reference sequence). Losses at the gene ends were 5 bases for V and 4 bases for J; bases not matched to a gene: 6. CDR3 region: CASSQGGQGYNEQFF. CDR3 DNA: TGTGCCAGTAGTCAGGGAGGACAGGGGTACAATGAGCAGTTCTTC.

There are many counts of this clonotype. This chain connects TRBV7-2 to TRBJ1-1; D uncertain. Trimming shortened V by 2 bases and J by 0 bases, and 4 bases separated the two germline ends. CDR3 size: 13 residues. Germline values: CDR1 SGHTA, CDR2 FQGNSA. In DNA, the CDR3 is TGTGCCAGCAGCTTAATGATGAACACTGAAGCTTTCTTT. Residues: CASSLMMNTEAFF.

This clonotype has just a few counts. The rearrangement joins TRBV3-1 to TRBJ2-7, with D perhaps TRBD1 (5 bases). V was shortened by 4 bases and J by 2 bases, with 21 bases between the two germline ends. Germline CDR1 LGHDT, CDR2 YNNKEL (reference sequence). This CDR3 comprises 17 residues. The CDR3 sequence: CASSRRSAGIGPYEQYF. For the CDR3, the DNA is TGTGCCAGCAGCCGTCGAAGCGCAGGGATTGGCCCCTACGAGCAGTACTTC.

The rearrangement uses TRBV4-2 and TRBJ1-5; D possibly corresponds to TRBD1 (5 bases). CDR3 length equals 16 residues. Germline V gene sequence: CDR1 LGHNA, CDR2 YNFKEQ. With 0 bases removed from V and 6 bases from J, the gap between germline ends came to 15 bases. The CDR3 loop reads CASSQETAQNVQPQHF. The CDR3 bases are TGTGCCAGCAGCCAAGAGACAGCTCAAAATGTTCAGCCCCAGCATTTT.

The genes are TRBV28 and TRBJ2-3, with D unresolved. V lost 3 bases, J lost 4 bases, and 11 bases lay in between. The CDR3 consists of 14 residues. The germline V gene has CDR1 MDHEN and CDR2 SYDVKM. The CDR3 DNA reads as TGTGCCAGCAGTTTTAAGTCCCGGGCAGATACGCAGTATTTT. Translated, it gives CASSFKSRADTQYF.

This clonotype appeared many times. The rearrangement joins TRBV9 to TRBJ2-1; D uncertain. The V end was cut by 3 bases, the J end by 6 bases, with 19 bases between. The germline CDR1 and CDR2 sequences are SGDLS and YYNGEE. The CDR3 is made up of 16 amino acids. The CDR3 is CASSAQRVSLVNEQFF. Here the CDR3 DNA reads TGTGCCAGCAGCGCCCAACGGGTATCCCTAGTCAATGAGCAGTTCTTC.